A selection of T cell receptor beta chains follows, all from one sample in a study of blood T cells in healthy people across ages. TCRdb itself ran the 5' RACE reads through MiXCR, one entry per CDR3 protein. The sample contains roughly 700,000 distinct CDR3 sequences, approximately 50% of which appear only once. The specimen sequenced was blood. Every receptor here comes from a woman aged 55-70 years in good health. Each CDR3 is given with its conserved first and last residue. D genes are given only for firm matches. A clone size is listed for some rows: how often the clone was seen (once, few, many), or a class if it is expanded.

CDR3 DNA	CDR3 protein	clone size	J gene	D gene	V gene
TGCAGTGCTAGTACCCGGATCGGCAGTGGGCGTAACCACAATGAGCAGTTCTTC	CSASTRIGSGRNHNEQFF	-	TRBJ2-1	-	TRBV20-1
TGTGCCAGCAGCACATGGGACAGGGGGAACTATGGCTACACCTTC	CASSTWDRGNYGYTF	-	TRBJ1-2	TRBD1	TRBV7-6
TGCAGTGCCAGAGCAGCCGAAGAGACCCAGTACTTC	CSARAAEETQYF	-	TRBJ2-5	-	TRBV20-1
TGTGCCAGCTCACCATCACGGGCTAGCGGGGACAATGAGCAGTTCTTC	CASSPSRASGDNEQFF	-	TRBJ2-1	TRBD2	TRBV18
TGTGCCAGCAGCGTAGAAGGGCGAACCGGGGAGCTGTTTTTT	CASSVEGRTGELFF	-	TRBJ2-2	-	TRBV9
TGTGCCAGCACTATTGACGCGGGCGAAAAACTGTTTTTT	CASTIDAGEKLFF	-	TRBJ1-4	-	TRBV12-3/TRBV12-4
TGTGCCAGCAGCGCCGGGACTAGCGGGAGGCAGACCCAGTACTTC	CASSAGTSGRQTQYF	-	TRBJ2-5	TRBD2	TRBV9
TGCGCCAGCAGCTCTGGGAGAAATACAGGGAGCACTGAAGCTTTCTTT	CASSSGRNTGSTEAFF	few	TRBJ1-1	-	TRBV5-1
TGCAGCGTTGATGAGCATATGAACACTGAAGCTTTCTTT	CSVDEHMNTEAFF	few	TRBJ1-1	-	TRBV29-1
TGTGCTAGCAGCCCCCGGGACAGGGGGCGCCCGGGATTACAAAGAGCTTTCTTT	CASSPRDRGRPGLQRAFF	-	TRBJ1-1	TRBD1	TRBV7-7
TGTGCCAGCAGCACCCCAGCGGGAAAATCCTACAATGAGCAGTTCTTC	CASSTPAGKSYNEQFF	few	TRBJ2-1	-	TRBV21-1
TGTGCCATCAGTGGGGGACAGATCCAAGAGACCCAGTACTTC	CAISGGQIQETQYF	-	TRBJ2-5	TRBD1	TRBV10-3
TGCAGTGCTAGAGACCTGGGGGCTAGCGGGAGGAAGCGCGACTACAATGAGCAGTTCTTC	CSARDLGASGRKRDYNEQFF	-	TRBJ2-1	TRBD2	TRBV20-1
TGCGCCAGCAGGCCGACGCCAGCGGAAGATGAGCAGTTCTTC	CASRPTPAEDEQFF	-	TRBJ2-1	-	TRBV5-1
TGTGCCAGCAGTATAAGTAGCGGGAACGCCTACGAGCAGTACTTC	CASSISSGNAYEQYF	-	TRBJ2-7	TRBD2	TRBV25-1
TGCAGTGCTAGAGGACTAGCGGGAGTGAGCGAGCAGTTCTTC	CSARGLAGVSEQFF	-	TRBJ2-1	TRBD2	TRBV20-1
TGTGCCAGCAGCTTTAGACTCCAAAGCTCCTACAATGAGCAGTTCTTC	CASSFRLQSSYNEQFF	-	TRBJ2-1	-	TRBV9
TGCAGCGTCGCCGTTAATAGCTCCCGAGGAGCAGATACGCAGTATTTT	CSVAVNSSRGADTQYF	-	TRBJ2-3	-	TRBV29-1
TGCAGTGCTAGAGGTTCAGCTCCGGGACAGGGGGCTTTCTTT	CSARGSAPGQGAFF	-	TRBJ1-1	TRBD1	TRBV20-1
TGTGCCAGCAGGGACGGAGGAGGGACAGATACGCAGTATTTT	CASRDGGGTDTQYF	-	TRBJ2-3	-	TRBV4-2
TGTGCCAGCAGCTTAGCCATCGGTCAGGGTCGGGACTATGGCTACACCTTC	CASSLAIGQGRDYGYTF	many	TRBJ1-2	-	TRBV7-9
TGTGCCAGCAGCTCCCAGGGGGCTATAAGTGGCTACACCTTC	CASSSQGAISGYTF	-	TRBJ1-2	TRBD1	TRBV12-3/TRBV12-4
TGTGCCAGCAGGCCGACAGGGAAGAACTATGGCTACACCTTC	CASRPTGKNYGYTF	few	TRBJ1-2	TRBD1	TRBV12-3/TRBV12-4
TGCAGTGCTATTACAGGGATAAGAGATACGCAGTATTTT	CSAITGIRDTQYF	few	TRBJ2-3	-	TRBV20-1
TGTGCCAGCAGCTTTGGGAGGGGCGGGGAGCTGTTTTTT	CASSFGRGGELFF	few	TRBJ2-2	TRBD2	TRBV7-2
TGTGCCAGCAGTTACCTCCAGTCCAGAGCGGGCACTGAAGCTTTCTTT	CASSYLQSRAGTEAFF	-	TRBJ1-1	-	TRBV6-5